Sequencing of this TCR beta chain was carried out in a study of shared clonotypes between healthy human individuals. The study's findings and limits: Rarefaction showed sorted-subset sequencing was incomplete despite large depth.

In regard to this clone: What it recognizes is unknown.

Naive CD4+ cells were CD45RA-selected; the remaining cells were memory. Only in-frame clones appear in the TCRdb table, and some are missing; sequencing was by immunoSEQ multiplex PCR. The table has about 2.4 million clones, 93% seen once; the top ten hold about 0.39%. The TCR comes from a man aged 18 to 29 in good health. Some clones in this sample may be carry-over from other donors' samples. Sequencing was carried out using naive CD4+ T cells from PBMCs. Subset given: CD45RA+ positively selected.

CDR3 region: CASSLIVGDTQYF. The CDR3 DNA sequence: TGTGCCAGCAGCTTAATAGTGGGAGATACGCAGTATTTT. The rearrangement links TRBV11-2 to TRBJ2-3; D is unresolved. Trimming pared 2 bases from V and 5 bases from J, leaving 8 bases between. In germline, CDR1 is SGHAT, CDR2 FQNNGV. This CDR3 has 13 amino acids.